A single sample gave rise to the 2 T cell receptor beta chains below, sequenced in a study of cytomegalovirus exposure and HLA in healthy donors. PCR was performed using 60 Vbeta and 13 Jbeta primers. Some clones are missing from TCRdb's copy, which holds only in-frame ones; the method was immunoSEQ multiplex PCR. Here the sample spans 150,000 to 200,000 clones, 80% to 90% being singletons. Specimen: PBMCs. The receptors come from a man between 18 and 35 years old in good health and CMV-seropositive.

The gene calls are TRBV18 and TRBJ1-2; D is unresolved. Germline V gene data show CDR1 as KGHSH and CDR2 as LQKENI. V was cut by 4 bases and J by 8 bases, with 20 bases left in between. The CDR3 consists of 15 residues. The CDR3 DNA reads TGTGCCAGCTCACTACTCCAAATCGGAGCCCGGGGCTACACCTTC. Its translation is CASSLLQIGARGYTF.

The genes are TRBV5-4 and TRBJ2-6; D gene uncertain. Germline assignment: CDR1 SGHNT and CDR2 YYREEE (reference sequence). The CDR3 runs 15 residues. Trimming cost V 3 bases and J 1 base, with 8 bases left between them. CDR3 sequence reads: CASSSSGSGANVLTF. The CDR3 coding sequence is TGTGCCAGCAGCTCCAGTGGTTCTGGGGCCAACGTCCTGACTTTC.